Detailed here is one TCR beta chain. The antigen is unknown. Sequenced by immunoSEQ multiplex PCR; TCRdb stores in-frame clones only, minus some. The table shows fewer than 75,000 clones, with around four fifths occurring only once. CDR3 length: 13 amino acids. CDR1 is MDHEN, CDR2 SYDVKM, per germline. The V gene lost 5 bases and the J gene lost 8 bases, with 15 bases spanning the gap. The entry originates in a study of vaccination effects on CD4 cells after COVID-19. Study overall: Using viral peptide pools, the ViraFEST assay grew out antigen-specific CD4+ T cells prior to sequencing. Findings and limits, study-wide: Clonal contraction was marked in infection- and vaccine-induced clones late after vaccination.

Isolation of CD4+ T cells took place after ten to eleven days of culture. Two-dose BNT162b2 or mRNA-1273 vaccination was given to participants. Half-medium replacement with IL-2 medium occurred on days 3 and 7. The chain joins TRBV28 to TRBJ1-2, with D maybe TRBD1 (6 bases). Sequenced here: CD4+ T cells from PBMCs cultured without peptide, sampled after COVID-19 vaccination. The origin of this receptor is a human donor who received a COVID-19 vaccine. The CDR3 loop reads CASSPTTGIGYTF. CDR3 bases: TGTGCCAGCAGTCCGACCACAGGGATAGGCTACACCTTC.